Included here is one TCR beta chain sequence, with context. This clonotype appeared many times. This clone's antigen is unknown. It has no much larger one-base neighbor in the sample; base qualities were not kept. Sample time point, as interpreted from the label and publication: pre-sensitization, week 0. The treatment or condition label for this specimen denotes: therapeutic diphenylcyclopropenone sensitization with weekly scalp DPC. Unfractionated whole blood was collected in Tempus Blood RNA tubes, and total RNA was extracted from that blood. At each patch-test visit, blood was drawn before the patch test was applied. Patients were considered eligible if aged 18 to 70, diagnosed with alopecia and deemed suitable for DPC therapy, and patients were excluded if pregnant. The library was generated by RACE. The sample was run on a NextSeq 500. Library preparation attached unique molecular identifiers to individual cDNA molecules for quantitative, reproducible TCR counting. The authors' analysis ran thus. Samples had a median of 95,638 TCRs, with a range from roughly 23,224 to 750,000. The Decombinator software suite was used to annotate the V, J and CDR3 of the TCR reads. For PS versus PT1 abundance plots, all samples were subsampled to the same number of TCRs (28,000). TCRs were defined as expanded if absent before sensitization and observed at least eight times at the 2-week time point. In-frame beta chains were kept once TCRdb had trimmed the public reads at Q25 with fastp and called clones with MiXCR. CDR3 protein duplicates are merged, each entry listing the most common genes and DNA. TCRdb's processing, not the authors' own work, is the source of the V and J calls. The sample table lists approximately 50,000 distinct CDR3 sequences, approximately 9.6% of them with a count of one. The ten largest account for roughly 9% of the sample.

The record originates from a study of human T cells and chemical hapten exposure (dated by TCRdb to about 2021). About the full investigation: For sensitization, 2% DPC in acetone was applied to a roughly 2 cm by roughly 2 cm area of upper inner arm skin. This study followed changes in the peripheral blood TCR repertoire in vivo during primary and secondary sensitization of alopecia patients to the hapten diphenylcyclopropenone (DPC). Patients additionally received weekly therapeutic DPC doses to the scalp throughout the roughly 25-week study period. Patch testing on the upper back used Finn chambers containing 0.01% DPC, with scoring done after 6 days according to International Contact Dermatitis Research Group standards. About 29 alopecia patients gave blood for TCR sequencing at one to four time points (pre-sensitization, 2, 6 and 24 weeks). Libraries were pooled for sequencing, and variation in per-sample TCR yields was attributed mainly to small differences in library volumes within the pool. From each blood RNA sample, both TCR alpha and TCR beta chains were sequenced. Alopecia areata with under or over 50% scalp involvement, alopecia totalis and alopecia universalis were represented in the patient cohort, which was mostly female. Blood samples were taken from patients before sensitization (week 0) and then at 2, 6 and about 24 weeks after DPC sensitization.

Overall study outcomes, separate from this receptor: A positive correlation was found between the number of PT1 expanded TCRs and patch test score, with significance reached at thresholds 8, 16 and 32 but not 4. Expanded TCRs formed significantly more large CDR3 similarity clusters than pre-sensitization or healthy control sets, consistent with antigen-driven responses. Because all patients had alopecia, a presumed autoimmune disease, the immune response of the patients might differ from that of healthy individuals. After repeated subsampling, changes were observed in the strength of the expansion versus patch-test correlation and in the threshold at which the correlation became significant. No change with DPC sensitization was found in the number of TCRs above 1 in 1000 frequency, and no evidence of global repertoire structure alterations was found.

The junction carries 7 bases between V and J, which are trimmed by 2 bases and 3 bases respectively. Reading from cysteine to phenylalanine, the CDR3 counts 13 amino acids. Only the CDR3 DNA is retained, 39 bases long and in frame from the first base. The chain is made from TRBV12-3 or TRBV12-4 and TRBJ1-1, with the D gene not confidently named. This clonotype was sampled from a woman between 25 and 40 years old with alopecia areata. Some clones in this sample may be carry-over from other donors' samples. This material consisted of whole blood, taken in connection with sensitization to the hapten diphenylcyclopropenone (DPC). CDR3 loop: CASSLNGYTEAFF. The base sequence is TGTGCCAGCAGTTTAAACGGGTACACTGAAGCTTTCTTT.